This T cell receptor beta chain appears in the sequencing data of a study of shared clonotypes between healthy human individuals. For the study at large: Per donor, CD8 memory used one plate, CD8 naive used two, CD4 memory used three and CD4 naive used three.

This CDR3 comprises 14 residues. V lost 4 bases to trimming and J lost 0 bases; unmatched junction nucleotides: 2. Germline V gene sequence: CDR1 SNHLY, CDR2 FYNNEI. The repertoire was sequenced with immunoSEQ multiplex PCR; TCRdb's copy has only in-frame clones and lacks some. The sample lists roughly 2 million clones, approximately 95% occurring once. Input material: naive CD4+ T cells sorted from blood. Specified subset: CD45RA+ positively selected. The TCR comes from a man aged 18 to 29 in good health. V is TRBV2 and J is TRBJ2-7; 8 bases fit TRBD1. CDR3 in amino acids: CASSGDRFSYEQYF. As DNA, the CDR3 is TGTGCCAGCAGTGGGGACAGGTTCTCCTACGAGCAGTACTTC.